The 30 T cell receptor beta chains below were found in one sample sequenced in a study of T-cell reconstitution after alpha-beta-depleted transplantation in children. Preparation of the TCRbeta library was carried out with unique molecular identifiers. TCRdb re-derived calls from the PCR reads in MiXCR, one entry per CDR3 protein. Of over 200,000 distinct CDR3 sequences listed, about a tenth are singletons. The sequences come from PBMCs from the stem cell graft donor, collected from the stem cell graft. Receptor source: a human donor who donated a stem cell graft to a child with acute lymphoblastic leukemia.

The chain combines TRBV7-9 with TRBJ1-1; TRBD1 is a possible D gene (5 bases). V was trimmed by 3 bases and J by 1 base, leaving 9 bases between them. The CDR3 is made up of 14 amino acids. Germline V CDR1 and CDR2: SEHNR, FQNEAQ (reference sequence). CDR3 region: CASSLTDGNTEAFF. CDR3 coding DNA: TGTGCCAGCAGCTTGACAGACGGGAACACTGAAGCTTTCTTT. Filled out from reference TRBV7-9 and TRBJ1-1, the complete variable domain reads DTGVSQNPRHKITKRGQNVTFRCDPISEHNRLYWYRQTLGQGPEFLTYFQNEAQLEKSRLLSDRFSAERPKGSFSTLEIQRTEQGDSAMYLCASSLTDGNTEAFFGQGTRLTVV.

The chain joins TRBV18 to TRBJ1-1; D perhaps matches TRBD1 (6 bases). Per the germline V gene, CDR1 is KGHSH and CDR2 is LQKENI. V lost 6 bases, J lost 3 bases, and 14 bases lay in between. The CDR3 has 14 amino acids. CDR3 DNA sequence: TGTGCCAGCTCGTACGGGGGCCTCGACACTGAAGCTTTCTTT. Its protein is CASSYGGLDTEAFF.

V and J are TRBV5-1 and TRBJ2-3; TRBD2 aligns across 8 bases. The V gene end was trimmed by 4 bases and the J gene end by 6 bases; junction bases not matched to a gene: 13. Per the germline V gene, CDR1 is SGHRS and CDR2 is YFSETQ. The CDR3 has 16 residues. Here the CDR3 reads CASSASGGASKDTQYF. The CDR3, as DNA: TGCGCCAGCAGCGCAAGCGGGGGCGCCAGTAAGGATACGCAGTATTTT.

V and J are TRBV5-5 and TRBJ2-2, with D possibly being TRBD1 (6 bases). CDR1 and CDR2 from the germline V gene are SGHKS and YYEKEE (reference sequence). There are 16 residues in the CDR3. V shed 0 bases and J shed 0 bases, with 9 bases lying between them. In nucleotides, the CDR3 is TGTGCCAGCAGCTTGGTAGGACAGACGAACACCGGGGAGCTGTTTTTT. Translation gives CASSLVGQTNTGELFF.

The rearrangement links TRBV12-3 or TRBV12-4 to TRBJ2-6; 8 bases agree with TRBD1. The CDR3 contains 15 residues. Losses at the gene ends were 6 bases for V and 2 bases for J; bases not matched to a gene: 3. The CDR3 coding sequence is TGTGCCAGCAGACTACAGGGGGCTGGGGCCAACGTCCTGACTTTC. Translating it yields CASRLQGAGANVLTF.

This clonotype was detected a few times. The chain joins TRBV9 to TRBJ1-1; 9 nucleotides align to TRBD1. Per germline, CDR1 SGDLS and CDR2 YYNGEE. V lost 4 bases and J lost 3; bases outside the gene matches: 7. The CDR3 covers 15 residues. CDR3 amino acids: CASSRGQGLDTEAFF. The CDR3 region has the DNA TGTGCCAGCAGCCGTGGACAGGGGCTCGACACTGAAGCTTTCTTT.

This chain joins TRBV7-9 and TRBJ1-2, with D tentatively TRBD1 (6 bases). This CDR3 comprises 12 residues. V was pared by 5 bases and J by 6 bases, with 10 bases between. Germline CDR1 is SEHNR and CDR2 is FQNEAQ (reference sequence). As DNA, the CDR3 is TGTGCCAGCAGCATCGGGGGCAATGGCTACACCTTC. It yields the protein CASSIGGNGYTF.

This clonotype was counted between two and nine times. J is TRBJ1-6 and V is TRBV15, with D possibly matching TRBD1 (6 bases). The CDR3 is made up of 16 amino acids. The germline V and J ends were trimmed by 0 bases and 9 bases, with 15 bases remaining between them. Per germline, CDR1 LNHNV and CDR2 YYDKDF (reference sequence). The CDR3 DNA follows: TGTGCCACCAGCAGAGATGTTCACAGGGAGGGTTCACCCCTCCACTTT. Its protein is CATSRDVHREGSPLHF. The variable domain in full, completed from reference TRBV15 and TRBJ1-6, reads DAMVIQNPRYQVTQFGKPVTLSCSQTLNHNVMYWYQQKSSQAPKLLFHYYDKDFNNEADTPDNFQSRRPNTSFCFLDIRSPGLGDTAMYLCATSRDVHREGSPLHFGNGTRLTVT.

The chain recombines TRBV27 with TRBJ2-1; D gene ambiguous. The CDR3 runs 15 residues. V shed 6 bases and J shed 7 bases, with 19 bases lying between them. Germline values: CDR1 MNHEY, CDR2 SMNVEV (reference sequence). The CDR3 loop is CASSPQPGGSNEQFF. The CDR3 DNA sequence: TGTGCCAGCAGCCCCCAGCCAGGTGGTTCTAATGAGCAGTTCTTC.

The genes are TRBV3-1 and TRBJ2-5; TRBD1 might be the D (5 bases). The germline V gene encodes CDR1 LGHDT and CDR2 YNNKEL (reference sequence). V gave up 4 bases and J gave up 4 bases, with 13 bases separating them. The CDR3 is 14 amino acids. The CDR3 DNA is TGTGCCAGCAGCCTAACCCAGGGAAGAGAGACCCAGTACTTC. Its translation: CASSLTQGRETQYF.

This clonotype showed up just a few times. This rearrangement joins TRBV5-1 to TRBJ2-2, with 9 bases fitting TRBD2. The CDR3 has 17 amino acids. Looked up from germline, CDR1 is SGHRS and CDR2 is YFSETQ. V was pared by 0 bases and J by 5 bases, with 8 bases of the junction left unmatched. The CDR3 loop is CASSLGASGAQTGELFF. The DNA for the CDR3 is TGCGCCAGCAGCTTGGGGGCTAGCGGGGCCCAGACCGGGGAGCTGTTTTTT. Drawing the rest from reference TRBV5-1 and TRBJ2-2, the complete variable domain is KAGVTQTPRYLIKTRGQQVTLSCSPISGHRSVSWYQQTPGQGLQFLFEYFSETQRNKGNFPGRFSGRQFSNSRSEMNVSTLELGDSALYLCASSLGASGAQTGELFFGEGSRLTVL.

This clonotype was detected many times. This chain uses TRBV3-1 with TRBJ2-4, with 7 bases identical to TRBD2. In germline, CDR1 is LGHDT, CDR2 YNNKEL (reference sequence). J gave up 7 bases and V 1 base, and 4 bases lay outside the gene matches. This CDR3 is 14 amino acids long. CDR3 nucleotides: TGTGCCAGCAGCCAAGGGGAGGGTTGGAACATTCAGTACTTC. Its protein product is CASSQGEGWNIQYF.

The table lists this clonotype with many counts. The chain combines TRBV7-6 with TRBJ2-1; 9 bases are shared with TRBD2. Trimming removed 5 bases from V and 1 base from J; junction bases left unmatched: 12. The length of the CDR3 is 18 residues. Germline V gene sequence: CDR1 SGHVS, CDR2 FNYEAQ. The CDR3 loop is CASSPRGRLADSYNEQFF. DNA for the CDR3: TGTGCCAGCAGCCCTAGGGGAAGACTAGCGGATTCCTACAATGAGCAGTTCTTC.

There are a few counts of this clonotype. The chain recombines TRBV4-1 with TRBJ2-5, with D tentatively TRBD1 (6 bases). V shed 2 bases and J shed 1 base, with 8 bases lying between them. The V gene's germline CDR1 is MGHRA and CDR2 YSYEKL. The CDR3 has 14 amino acids. CDR3 amino acids: CASSQPDSQETQYF. The DNA for the CDR3 is TGCGCCAGCAGCCAACCGGACAGCCAAGAGACCCAGTACTTC.

This clonotype was seen a handful of times. The chain links TRBV5-6 to TRBJ1-1; D is undetermined. V was shortened by 3 bases and J by 0 bases, with 12 bases between the two germline ends. CDR3 length: 15 residues. CDR1 and CDR2 (germline): SGHDT, YYEEEE. CDR3 residues: CASSSERTVNTEAFF. CDR3 nucleotide sequence: TGTGCCAGCAGCTCCGAGAGGACGGTGAACACTGAAGCTTTCTTT.

This clonotype was seen many times. This chain links TRBV5-1 with TRBJ1-1; D remains unclear. V shed 2 bases and J shed 6 bases, with 14 bases lying between them. The CDR3 covers 14 residues. Germline V gives CDR1 SGHRS, CDR2 YFSETQ. CDR3 sequence (DNA): TGCGCCAGCAGCTTTGTGACGGAGGGCCCTGAAGCTTTCTTT. Translation gives CASSFVTEGPEAFF.

CDR3 DNA: TGTGCCAGCAGCTTAGTAGGCAGGGCGAACGTGAACACTGAAGCTTTCTTT. Its translation: CASSLVGRANVNTEAFF. The chain carries TRBV7-8 and TRBJ1-1, with a weak D call TRBD1 (5 bases). Trimming took off 1 base at V and 0 bases at J, with 15 bases between the two ends. Germline V gives CDR1 SGHVS, CDR2 FQNEAQ. The CDR3 spans 17 residues.

This clonotype was observed a few times. The CDR3 DNA is TGCAGCGTTTCCGACAGGGGGGTTGGCTACACCTTC. Amino acid sequence: CSVSDRGVGYTF. The V gene is TRBV29-1, the J gene TRBJ1-2; TRBD1 matches 9 bases. CDR1 is SQVTM and CDR2 is ANQGSEA in the germline V gene. The CDR3 spans 12 residues. The V gene end was trimmed by 5 bases and the J gene end by 7 bases; junction bases not matched to a gene: 5. The full variable domain, its missing parts supplied by reference TRBV29-1 and TRBJ1-2, is SAVISQKPSRDICQRGTSLTIQCQVDSQVTMMFWYRQQPGQSLTLIATANQGSEATYESGFVIDKFPISRPNLTFSTLTVSNMSPEDSSIYLCSVSDRGVGYTFGSGTRLTVV.

This clonotype was seen at least ten times. The CDR3 here is CSADRVNTEAFF. In DNA, the CDR3 is TGCAGCGCGGACAGGGTGAACACTGAAGCTTTCTTT. The V gene is TRBV29-1, the J gene TRBJ1-1, with 8 bases aligning to TRBD1. The CDR3 length is 12 residues. The ends lost 7 bases at V and 0 bases at J; junction bases unmatched: 1. Per germline, CDR1 SQVTM and CDR2 ANQGSEA.

This clonotype occurred a few times. The chain is built from TRBV29-1 and TRBJ1-1; the D gene is possibly TRBD1 (5 bases). This CDR3 comprises 13 residues. Germline V lookup: CDR1 SQVTM, CDR2 ANQGSEA. Trimming removed 6 bases from V and 0 bases from J, with 11 bases in between. CDR3 loop: CSVGVGMNTEAFF. The CDR3 DNA sequence: TGCAGCGTGGGGGTAGGGATGAACACTGAAGCTTTCTTT.

This clonotype was observed at least ten times. This rearrangement joins TRBV9 to TRBJ2-7; possible D gene TRBD2, 6 bases. The CDR3 spans 14 residues. Germline values: CDR1 SGDLS, CDR2 YYNGEE. V was trimmed by 2 bases and J by 0 bases, leaving 9 bases between them. CDR3 sequence reads: CASSVSGISYEQYF. CDR3 DNA: TGTGCCAGCAGCGTTAGCGGAATCTCCTACGAGCAGTACTTC.

V and J are TRBV4-2 and TRBJ1-4, with 9 nucleotides matching TRBD1. V trimming: 0 bases; J trimming: 7 bases; junction bases outside the gene matches: 6. This CDR3 comprises 16 residues. Germline V gene lookup returns CDR1 LGHNA and CDR2 YNFKEQ. The CDR3 sequence: CASSQDPGTGIEKLFF. CDR3 DNA: TGTGCCAGCAGCCAAGATCCCGGGACAGGGATTGAAAAACTGTTTTTT.

This chain links TRBV27 with TRBJ2-5; a weak D match, TRBD2 (6 bases). V lost 4 bases and J lost 1, with 10 bases in between. The germline gives CDR1 MNHEY, CDR2 SMNVEV (reference sequence). The CDR3 consists of 14 residues. The CDR3 spells CASSSGLTQETQYF. CDR3 in DNA: TGTGCCAGCAGTTCGGGACTGACCCAAGAGACCCAGTACTTC.

This clonotype was counted ten times or more. The CDR3 loop is CSVTQGRDTEAFF. In DNA form, the CDR3 reads TGCAGCGTTACCCAGGGGCGCGACACTGAAGCTTTCTTT. This chain uses TRBV29-1 with TRBJ1-1; D is possibly TRBD1 (6 bases). The CDR3 loop spans 13 amino acids. Trimming removed 5 bases from V and 3 bases from J, with 13 bases in between. Germline-derived CDR1 and CDR2 are SQVTM and ANQGSEA. The whole variable domain, filled in from reference TRBV29-1 and TRBJ1-1, reads SAVISQKPSRDICQRGTSLTIQCQVDSQVTMMFWYRQQPGQSLTLIATANQGSEATYESGFVIDKFPISRPNLTFSTLTVSNMSPEDSSIYLCSVTQGRDTEAFFGQGTRLTVV.

The chain links TRBV7-9 to TRBJ1-2; TRBD1 matches at 10 bases. V dropped 3 bases and J dropped 2; count of bases not matched to a gene: 3. From germline, CDR1 is SEHNR and CDR2 FQNEAQ (reference sequence). This CDR3 spans 15 amino acids. The CDR3 region is CASSLGTGANYGYTF. The CDR3 DNA reads as TGTGCCAGCAGCTTGGGGACAGGGGCGAACTATGGCTACACCTTC.

The rearrangement links TRBV4-3 to TRBJ1-4; weak D call: TRBD1 (6 bases). The CDR3 contains 16 residues. Trimming stripped 0 bases from V and 2 bases from J, with 10 bases between. CDR1 is LGHNA, CDR2 YSLEER, per germline. CDR3 bases: TGCGCCAGCAGCCAAGATCCGCAGGGGACTAATGAAAAACTGTTTTTT. Encoded protein: CASSQDPQGTNEKLFF.

Many counts were recorded for this clonotype. This sequence joins TRBV24-1 and TRBJ2-3; D remains unclear. Germline CDR1 is KGHDR and CDR2 is SFDVKD. This CDR3 comprises 11 residues. Trimming took off 6 bases at V and 6 bases at J, with 6 bases between the two ends. CDR3 bases: TGTGCCACCAGTATAAGGGATACGCAGTATTTT. Protein sequence: CATSIRDTQYF.

There are many counts of this clonotype. The chain combines TRBV19 with TRBJ1-2, with 10 bases aligning to TRBD1. The CDR3 totals 16 residues. Losses at the gene ends were 3 bases for V and 2 bases for J; bases not matched to a gene: 6. The germline gives CDR1 LNHDA, CDR2 SQIVND (reference sequence). CDR3 sequence reads: CASSIPGQGLNYGYTF. CDR3 coding DNA: TGTGCCAGTAGTATCCCGGGACAGGGGCTGAACTATGGCTACACCTTC.

The chain couples TRBV20-1 to TRBJ2-2, with D perhaps TRBD2 (6 bases). Germline CDR1 and CDR2: DFQATT and SNEGSKA (reference sequence). Deletions cut 6 bases from V and 8 bases from J, with 19 bases between. CDR3 length equals 14 residues. The CDR3 protein is CSAPLRGSGGELFF. CDR3 nucleotide sequence: TGCAGTGCCCCCCTCCGGGGGAGCGGGGGGGAGCTGTTTTTT.

This clonotype was counted between two and nine times. The chain carries TRBV6-2 or TRBV6-3 and TRBJ2-2, with D uncertain. The CDR3 length is 15 residues. V lost 0 bases and J 6 bases, leaving 11 bases between the germline ends. Germline-derived CDR1 and CDR2 are MNHEY and SVGEGT. The CDR3 DNA follows: TGTGCCAGCAGTTACTCTAACGGGTTGGCCGGGGAGCTGTTTTTT. Translated: CASSYSNGLAGELFF.